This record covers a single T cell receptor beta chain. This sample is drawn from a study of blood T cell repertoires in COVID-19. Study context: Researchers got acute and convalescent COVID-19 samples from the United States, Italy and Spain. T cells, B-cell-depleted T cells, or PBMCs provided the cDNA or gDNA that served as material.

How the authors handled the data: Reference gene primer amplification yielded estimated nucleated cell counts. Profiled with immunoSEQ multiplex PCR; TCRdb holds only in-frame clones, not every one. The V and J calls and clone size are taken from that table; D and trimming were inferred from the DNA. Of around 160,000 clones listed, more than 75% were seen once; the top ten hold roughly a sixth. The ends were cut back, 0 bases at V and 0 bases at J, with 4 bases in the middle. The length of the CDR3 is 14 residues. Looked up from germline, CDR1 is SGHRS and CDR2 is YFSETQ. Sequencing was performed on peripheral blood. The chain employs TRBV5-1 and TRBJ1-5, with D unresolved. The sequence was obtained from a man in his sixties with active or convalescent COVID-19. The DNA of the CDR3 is TGCGCCAGCAGCTTGGACGGTAGCAATCAGCCCCAGCATTTT. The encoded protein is CASSLDGSNQPQHF.